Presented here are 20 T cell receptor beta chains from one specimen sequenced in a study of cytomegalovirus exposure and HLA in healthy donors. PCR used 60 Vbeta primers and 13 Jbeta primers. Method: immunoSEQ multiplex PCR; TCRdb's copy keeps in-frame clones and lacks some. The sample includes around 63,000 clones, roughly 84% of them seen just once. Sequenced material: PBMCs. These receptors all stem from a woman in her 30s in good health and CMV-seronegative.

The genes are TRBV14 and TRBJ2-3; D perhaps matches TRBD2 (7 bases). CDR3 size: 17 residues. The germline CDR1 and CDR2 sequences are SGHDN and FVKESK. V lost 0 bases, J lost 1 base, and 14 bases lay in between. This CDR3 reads CASSQDRAGAGTDTQYF. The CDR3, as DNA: TGTGCCAGCAGCCAAGATCGGGCGGGGGCTGGCACAGATACGCAGTATTTT.

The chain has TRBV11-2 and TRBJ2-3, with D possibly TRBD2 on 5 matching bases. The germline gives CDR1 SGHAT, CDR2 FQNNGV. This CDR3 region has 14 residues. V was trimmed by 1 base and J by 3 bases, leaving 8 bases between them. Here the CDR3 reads CASSLAGKTDTQYF. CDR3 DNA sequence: TGTGCCAGCAGCTTAGCCGGGAAGACAGATACGCAGTATTTT.

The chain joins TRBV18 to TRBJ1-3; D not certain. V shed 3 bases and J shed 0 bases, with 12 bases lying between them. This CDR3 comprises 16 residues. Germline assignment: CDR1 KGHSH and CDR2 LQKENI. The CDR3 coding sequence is TGTGCCAGCTCACCCCCCGGTTCCATCTCTGGAAACACCATATATTTT. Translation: CASSPPGSISGNTIYF.

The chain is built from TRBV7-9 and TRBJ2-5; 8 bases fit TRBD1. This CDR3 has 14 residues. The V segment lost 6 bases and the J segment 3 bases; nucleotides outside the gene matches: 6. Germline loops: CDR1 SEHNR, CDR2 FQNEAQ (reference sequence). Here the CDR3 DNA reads TGTGCCAGCAGACTTATGACAGGGGAAGAGACCCAGTACTTC. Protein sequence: CASRLMTGEETQYF.

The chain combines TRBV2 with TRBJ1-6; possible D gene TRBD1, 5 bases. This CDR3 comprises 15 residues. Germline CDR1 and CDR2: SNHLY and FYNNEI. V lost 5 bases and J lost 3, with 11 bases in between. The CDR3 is CASSNAGDYNSPLHF. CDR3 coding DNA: TGTGCCAGCAGTAACGCGGGGGACTATAATTCACCCCTCCACTTT.

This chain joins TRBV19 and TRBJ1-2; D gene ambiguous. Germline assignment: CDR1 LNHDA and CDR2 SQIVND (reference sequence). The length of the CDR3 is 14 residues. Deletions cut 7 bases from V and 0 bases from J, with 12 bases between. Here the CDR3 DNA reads TGTGCCAGTAACAGATTCTCAGCTAACTATGGCTACACCTTC. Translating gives CASNRFSANYGYTF.

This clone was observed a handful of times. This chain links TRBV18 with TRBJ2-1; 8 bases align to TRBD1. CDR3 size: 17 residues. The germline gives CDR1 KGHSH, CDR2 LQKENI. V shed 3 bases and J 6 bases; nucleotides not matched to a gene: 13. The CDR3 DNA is TGTGCCAGCTCACCTTTTTCAGGACAGGGCCTTTTCAATGAGCAGTTCTTC. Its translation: CASSPFSGQGLFNEQFF.

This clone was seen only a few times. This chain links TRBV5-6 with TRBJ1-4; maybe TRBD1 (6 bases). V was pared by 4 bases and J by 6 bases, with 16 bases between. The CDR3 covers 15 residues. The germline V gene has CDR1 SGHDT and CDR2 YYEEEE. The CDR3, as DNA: TGTGCCAGCAGCATAGGGGGGGCCGCCTATGAAAAACTGTTTTTT. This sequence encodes CASSIGGAAYEKLFF.

CDR3 sequence reads: CASHAGSEQYF. CDR3 in DNA: TGTGCCAGCCACGCGGGGTCGGAGCAGTACTTC. This chain joins TRBV19 and TRBJ2-7; D possibly corresponds to TRBD2 (6 bases). The germline V gene encodes CDR1 LNHDA and CDR2 SQIVND (reference sequence). Trimming removed 9 bases at V and 7 bases at J, with 13 bases between. CDR3 length: 11 amino acids.

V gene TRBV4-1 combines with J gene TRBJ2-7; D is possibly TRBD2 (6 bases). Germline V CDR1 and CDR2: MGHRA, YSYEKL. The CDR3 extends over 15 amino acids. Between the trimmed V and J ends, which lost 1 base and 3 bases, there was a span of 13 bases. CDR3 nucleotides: TGCGCCAGCAGCCAAGCGGGCCAGGGAGGCTACGAGCAGTACTTC. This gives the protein CASSQAGQGGYEQYF.

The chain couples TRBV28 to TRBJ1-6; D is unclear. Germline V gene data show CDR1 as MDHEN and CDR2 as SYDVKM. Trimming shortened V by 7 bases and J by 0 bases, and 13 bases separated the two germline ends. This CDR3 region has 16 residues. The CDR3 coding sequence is TGTGCCAGCACCGCCGACCGGAGCTCCTATAATTCACCCCTCCACTTT. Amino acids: CASTADRSSYNSPLHF. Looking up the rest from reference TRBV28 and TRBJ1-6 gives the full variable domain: DVKVTQSSRYLVKRTGEKVFLECVQDMDHENMFWYRQDPGLGLRLIYFSYDVKMKEKGDIPEGYSVSREKKERFSLILESASTNQTSMYLCASTADRSSYNSPLHFGNGTRLTVT.

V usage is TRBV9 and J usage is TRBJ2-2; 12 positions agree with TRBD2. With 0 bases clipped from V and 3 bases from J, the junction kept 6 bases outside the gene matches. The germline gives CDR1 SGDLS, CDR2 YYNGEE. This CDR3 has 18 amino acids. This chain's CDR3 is CASSVVPSGGDYTGELFF. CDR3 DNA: TGTGCCAGCAGCGTAGTACCTAGCGGGGGGGATTACACCGGGGAGCTGTTTTTT.

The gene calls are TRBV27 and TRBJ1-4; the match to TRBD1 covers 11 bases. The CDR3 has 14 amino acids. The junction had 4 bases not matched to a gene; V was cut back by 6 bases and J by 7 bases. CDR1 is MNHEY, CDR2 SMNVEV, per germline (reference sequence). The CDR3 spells CASSQDRGLEKLFF. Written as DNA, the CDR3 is TGTGCCAGCAGCCAGGACAGGGGGCTTGAAAAACTGTTTTTT.

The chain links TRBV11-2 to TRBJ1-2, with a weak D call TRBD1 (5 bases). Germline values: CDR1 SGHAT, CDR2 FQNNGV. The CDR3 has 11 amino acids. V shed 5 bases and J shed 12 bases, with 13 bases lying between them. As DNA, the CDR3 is TGTGCCAGCAGCACTCAGGGTTCCCACACCTTC. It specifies CASSTQGSHTF.

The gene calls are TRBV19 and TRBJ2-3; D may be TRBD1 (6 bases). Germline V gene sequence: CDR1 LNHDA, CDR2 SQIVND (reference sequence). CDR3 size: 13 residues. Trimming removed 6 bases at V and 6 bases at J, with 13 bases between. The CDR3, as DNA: TGTGCCAGTAGGCTCGACAGGTCCGATACGCAGTATTTT. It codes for CASRLDRSDTQYF.

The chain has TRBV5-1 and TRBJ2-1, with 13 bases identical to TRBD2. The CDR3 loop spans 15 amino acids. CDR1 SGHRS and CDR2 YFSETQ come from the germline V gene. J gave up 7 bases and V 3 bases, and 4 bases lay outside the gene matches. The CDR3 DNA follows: TGCGCCAGCAGCTCCGGACTAGCGGGAGCTAATGAGCAGTTCTTC. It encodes CASSSGLAGANEQFF.

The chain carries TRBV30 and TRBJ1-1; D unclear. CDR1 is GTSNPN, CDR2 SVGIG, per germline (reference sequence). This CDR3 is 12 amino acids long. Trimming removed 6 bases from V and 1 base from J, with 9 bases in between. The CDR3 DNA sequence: TGTGCCTGCGGGGTTAGGAACACTGAAGCTTTCTTT. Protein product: CACGVRNTEAFF.

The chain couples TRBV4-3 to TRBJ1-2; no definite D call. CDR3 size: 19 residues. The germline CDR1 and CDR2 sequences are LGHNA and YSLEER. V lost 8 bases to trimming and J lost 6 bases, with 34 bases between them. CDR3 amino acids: CASRLLAEGTDPRDHGYTF. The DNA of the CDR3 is TGCGCCAGCCGGTTATTAGCCGAAGGAACCGACCCCCGCGACCATGGCTACACCTTC.

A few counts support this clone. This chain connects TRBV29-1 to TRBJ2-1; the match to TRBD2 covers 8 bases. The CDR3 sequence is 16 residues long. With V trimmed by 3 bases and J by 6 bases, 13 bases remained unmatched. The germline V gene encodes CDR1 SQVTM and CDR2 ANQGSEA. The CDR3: CSVDPAGGKSLNEQFF. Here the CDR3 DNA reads TGCAGCGTTGACCCCGCGGGGGGTAAAAGTCTCAATGAGCAGTTCTTC.

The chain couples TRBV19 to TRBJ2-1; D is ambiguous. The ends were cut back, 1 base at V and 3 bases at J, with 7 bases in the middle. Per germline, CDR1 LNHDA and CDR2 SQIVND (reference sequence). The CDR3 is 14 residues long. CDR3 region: CASSIGSGYNEQFF. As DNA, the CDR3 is TGTGCCAGTAGTATAGGGTCAGGCTACAATGAGCAGTTCTTC.